The clone carrying this T cell receptor beta chain was counted many times. Its target is not known. These data are taken from a study of early T cells in non-severe SARS-CoV-2 infection. The wider study: Chains were unpaired, as sequencing was done on bulk RNA from unsorted whole blood.

The protocol attached unique molecular identifiers to individual cDNA molecules. TCRdb recomputed calls from the 5' RACE reads with MiXCR, one row per CDR3 protein. The data hold 30,000 or so distinct CDR3 sequences, with 4.5% observed a single time. Study-wide results and limits: Sequences matched to VDJdb favored anti-spike CD8 responses, while private and CD4 specificities were missed.

Sequencing was carried out using whole blood. The receptor's source is an adult who was a healthcare worker with PCR-confirmed SARS-CoV-2 infection or an uninfected control (not recorded which).

The CDR3 loop reads CSVAGLAGVGETQYF. The DNA of the CDR3 is TGCAGCGTGGCTGGACTAGCGGGAGTTGGAGAGACCCAGTACTTC. The gene calls are TRBV29-1 and TRBJ2-5; 13 bases line up with TRBD2. After removal of 6 bases from V and 4 bases from J, the junction contained 8 bases not matched to a gene. CDR1 is SQVTM and CDR2 is ANQGSEA in the germline V gene. This CDR3 is built from 15 residues.